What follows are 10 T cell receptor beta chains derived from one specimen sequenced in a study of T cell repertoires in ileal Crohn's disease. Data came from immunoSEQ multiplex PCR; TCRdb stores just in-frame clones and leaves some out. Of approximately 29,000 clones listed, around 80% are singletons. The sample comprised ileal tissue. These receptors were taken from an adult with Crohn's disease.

CDR3 residues: CASSSPVGGGGETQYF. The DNA for the CDR3 is TGTGCCAGCAGTTCTCCCGTCGGCGGGGGTGGAGAGACCCAGTACTTC. V usage is TRBV7-9 and J usage is TRBJ2-5, with 7 positions matching TRBD2. Germline V gene lookup returns CDR1 SEHNR and CDR2 FQNEAQ (reference sequence). The length of the CDR3 is 16 residues. The V segment lost 6 bases and the J segment 4 bases; nucleotides outside the gene matches: 14.

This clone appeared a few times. CDR3 amino acids: CASSRRTGQEKLFF. The CDR3 DNA follows: TGTGCCAGCAGTCGGAGGACAGGGCAAGAAAAACTGTTTTTT. The V gene is TRBV6-5, the J gene TRBJ1-4; 8 nucleotides match TRBD1. Germline assignment: CDR1 MNHEY and CDR2 SVGAGI. CDR3 size: 14 residues. V gave up 5 bases and J gave up 8 bases; unmatched junction bases: 7.

CDR3 amino acids: CASSLHSGGLGNEQFF. The CDR3 bases are TGTGCCAGCAGCCTCCACTCGGGGGGGCTCGGCAATGAGCAGTTCTTC. This chain uses TRBV7-2 with TRBJ2-1, with TRBD2 matching 8 bases. The trim removed 5 bases at V and 6 bases at J, leaving 12 bases unmatched. The CDR3 extends over 16 amino acids. The germline V gene encodes CDR1 SGHTA and CDR2 FQGNSA.

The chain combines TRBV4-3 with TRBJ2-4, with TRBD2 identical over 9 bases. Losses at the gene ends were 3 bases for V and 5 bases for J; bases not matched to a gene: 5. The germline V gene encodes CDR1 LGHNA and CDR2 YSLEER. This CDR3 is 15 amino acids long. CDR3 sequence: CASSHIAGVENIQYF. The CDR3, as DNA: TGCGCCAGCAGCCATATAGCGGGGGTGGAAAACATTCAGTACTTC.

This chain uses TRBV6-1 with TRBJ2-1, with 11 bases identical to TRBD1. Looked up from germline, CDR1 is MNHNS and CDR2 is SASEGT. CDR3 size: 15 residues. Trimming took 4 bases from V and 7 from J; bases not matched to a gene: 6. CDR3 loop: CASSAGQGAMNEQFF. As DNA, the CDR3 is TGTGCCAGCAGTGCCGGACAGGGGGCTATGAATGAGCAGTTCTTC.

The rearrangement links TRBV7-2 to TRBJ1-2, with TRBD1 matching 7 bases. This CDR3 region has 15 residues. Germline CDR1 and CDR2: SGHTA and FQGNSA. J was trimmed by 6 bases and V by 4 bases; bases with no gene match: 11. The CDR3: CASSSRTGRSNGYTF. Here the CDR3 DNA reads TGTGCCAGCAGCTCCCGGACAGGAAGGTCGAATGGCTACACCTTC. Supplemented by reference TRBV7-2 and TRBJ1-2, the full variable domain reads GAGVSQSPSNKVTEKGKDVELRCDPISGHTALYWYRQSLGQGLEFLIYFQGNSAPDKSGLPSDRFSAERTGGSVSTLTIQRTQQEDSAVYLCASSSRTGRSNGYTFGSGTRLTVV.

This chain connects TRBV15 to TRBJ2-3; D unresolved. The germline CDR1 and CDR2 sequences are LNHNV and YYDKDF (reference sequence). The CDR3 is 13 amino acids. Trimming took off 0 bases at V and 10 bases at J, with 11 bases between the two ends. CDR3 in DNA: TGTGCCACCAGCAGAGATCAGAGGAGAGCGCAGTATTTT. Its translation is CATSRDQRRAQYF.

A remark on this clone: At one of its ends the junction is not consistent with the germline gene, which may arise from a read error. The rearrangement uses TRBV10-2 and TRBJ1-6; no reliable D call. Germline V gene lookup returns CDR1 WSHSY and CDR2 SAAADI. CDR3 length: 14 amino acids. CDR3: CASIERVGYSPLHF. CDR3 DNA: TGCGCCAGCATTGAGCGGGTCGGATATTCACCCCTCCACTTT.

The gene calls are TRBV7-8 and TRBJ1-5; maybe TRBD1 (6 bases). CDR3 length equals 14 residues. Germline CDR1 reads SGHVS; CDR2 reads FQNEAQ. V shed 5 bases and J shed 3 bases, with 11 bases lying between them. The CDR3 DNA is TGTGCCAGCAGCCCCGGGACAATCAATCAGCCCCAGCATTTT. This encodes CASSPGTINQPQHF.

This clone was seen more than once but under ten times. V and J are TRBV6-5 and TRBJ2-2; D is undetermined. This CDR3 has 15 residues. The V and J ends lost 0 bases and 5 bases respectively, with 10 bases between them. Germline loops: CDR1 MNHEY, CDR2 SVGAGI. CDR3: CASSYSRTLTGELFF. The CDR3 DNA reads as TGTGCCAGCAGTTACTCGAGAACTTTGACCGGGGAGCTGTTTTTT.